Listed here are 23 T cell receptor beta chains from one sample, sequenced in a study of blood T cell repertoires in COVID-19. Sequenced by immunoSEQ multiplex PCR; TCRdb stores in-frame clones only, minus some. The table shows more than 150,000 clones, with roughly nine tenths occurring only once. Sequencing was performed on peripheral blood. Every receptor here comes from an older woman with acute or convalescent COVID-19.

V usage is TRBV5-4 and J usage is TRBJ2-1; TRBD2 agrees at 14 bases. The germline V gene encodes CDR1 SGHNT and CDR2 YYREEE (reference sequence). This CDR3 comprises 16 residues. Germline trimming cut 4 bases from V and 8 bases from J; bases unmatched to any gene: 8. The CDR3 region has the DNA TGTGCCAGCAGCCTGACTAGCGGGGGGGCTAGCTATGAGCAGTTCTTC. This translates into CASSLTSGGASYEQFF.

The rearrangement links TRBV5-1 to TRBJ2-3, with no clear D. The CDR3 runs to 12 residues. The germline CDR1 and CDR2 sequences are SGHRS and YFSETQ. Trimming took 1 base from V and 5 from J, leaving 5 bases between them. As DNA, the CDR3 is TGCGCCAGCAGCTTGCGGAGAGATACGCAGTATTTT. Translated: CASSLRRDTQYF.

The J gene is TRBJ1-5, the V gene TRBV7-2; TRBD1 aligns across 8 bases. Germline V gene data show CDR1 as SGHTA and CDR2 as FQGNSA. There are 18 residues in the CDR3. V dropped 5 bases and J dropped 1; count of bases not matched to a gene: 13. The CDR3 is CASSRQVPGQASNQPQHF. CDR3 coding DNA: TGTGCCAGCAGCCGCCAAGTTCCGGGACAGGCGAGCAATCAGCCCCAGCATTTT.

This clone was detected once. The rearrangement links TRBV19 to TRBJ2-7, with D hard to call. Trimming took 3 bases from V and 3 from J, leaving 12 bases between them. This CDR3 comprises 14 residues. The germline V gene encodes CDR1 LNHDA and CDR2 SQIVND (reference sequence). CDR3 sequence reads: CASSIFGGHYEQYF. DNA for the CDR3: TGTGCCAGTAGTATTTTCGGCGGTCACTACGAGCAGTACTTC.

The V call is TRBV7-2, the J call TRBJ1-4; D perhaps matches TRBD1 (6 bases). Between the trimmed V and J ends, which lost 1 base and 13 bases, there was a span of 25 bases. The germline V gene has CDR1 SGHTA and CDR2 FQGNSA. The CDR3 sequence is 17 residues long. DNA of the CDR3: TGTGCCAGCAGCTTAGGGGTTTCAGGGGCCCTGTTTGAAGGACTGTTTTTT. It codes for CASSLGVSGALFEGLFF.

The chain carries TRBV5-1 and TRBJ1-2; 7 bases fit TRBD1. Trimming took 2 bases from V and 4 from J; bases not matched to a gene: 2. Germline V gene data show CDR1 as SGHRS and CDR2 as YFSETQ. CDR3 size: 13 residues. The CDR3 region is CASSFGTAYGYTF. CDR3 bases: TGCGCCAGCAGCTTTGGGACAGCCTATGGCTACACCTTC.

This clone appeared a single time. The rearrangement uses TRBV30 and TRBJ1-4; 8 nucleotides line up with TRBD1. CDR3 length: 13 residues. Germline V gene sequence: CDR1 GTSNPN, CDR2 SVGIG (reference sequence). J lost 3 bases, V lost 5 bases, and 2 bases had no gene match. The DNA of the CDR3 is TGTGCCTGGGACAGGGGACCTAATGAAAAACTGTTTTTT. Its protein product is CAWDRGPNEKLFF. The variable domain in full, completed from reference TRBV30 and TRBJ1-4, reads SQTIHQWPATLVQPVGSPLSLECTVEGTSNPNLYWYRQAAGRGLQLLFYSVGIGQISSEVPQNLSASRPQDRQFILSSKKLLLSDSGFYLCAWDRGPNEKLFFGSGTQLSVL.

This rearrangement joins TRBV20-1 to TRBJ1-1; no definite D call. Trimming shortened V by 5 bases and J by 6 bases, and 7 bases separated the two germline ends. Germline V gene lookup returns CDR1 DFQATT and CDR2 SNEGSKA (reference sequence). The CDR3 covers 10 residues. CDR3 sequence reads: CSAVSAEAFF. CDR3 nucleotides: TGCAGTGCTGTCTCGGCTGAAGCTTTCTTT.

V gene TRBV25-1 combines with J gene TRBJ1-2; TRBD1 might be the D (6 bases). Trimming stripped 3 bases from V and 10 bases from J, with 12 bases between. The CDR3 runs 12 residues. Germline V gives CDR1 MGHDK, CDR2 SYGVNS. CDR3 bases: TGTGCCAGCAGTGAGGCAGGGGCCCACTACACCTTC. Translating it yields CASSEAGAHYTF.

The V call is TRBV19, the J call TRBJ1-4; 7 nucleotides agree with TRBD1. V lost 5 bases and J lost 4; bases outside the gene matches: 4. Germline loops: CDR1 LNHDA, CDR2 SQIVND (reference sequence). The CDR3 length is 14 residues. The CDR3 spells CASSPGTVNEKLFF. CDR3 nucleotides: TGTGCCAGTAGTCCCGGGACAGTTAATGAAAAACTGTTTTTT.

The gene calls are TRBV15 and TRBJ2-3; 11 bases agree with TRBD2. The germline gives CDR1 LNHNV, CDR2 YYDKDF (reference sequence). The CDR3 has 17 residues. Trimming removed 1 base from V and 5 bases from J; junction bases left unmatched: 8. The CDR3: CATSRVGSGGARDTQYF. The CDR3, as DNA: TGTGCCACCAGCAGAGTAGGTAGCGGGGGGGCCAGAGATACGCAGTATTTT.

The V call is TRBV6-5, the J call TRBJ1-2, with D perhaps TRBD1 (6 bases). Trimming removed 2 bases at V and 8 bases at J, with 12 bases between. The germline V gene has CDR1 MNHEY and CDR2 SVGAGI. The CDR3 contains 13 residues. Here the CDR3 reads CASSYTGGAGYTF. CDR3 DNA sequence: TGTGCCAGCAGTTACACGGGGGGCGCAGGCTACACCTTC.

The V and J genes are TRBV4-2 and TRBJ1-4; TRBD1 is a possible D gene (5 bases). There are 18 residues in the CDR3. Looked up from germline, CDR1 is LGHNA and CDR2 is YNFKEQ. The V end lost 4 bases, the J end lost 12 bases, and 30 bases lay between the germline ends. For the CDR3, the DNA is TGTGCCAGCAGCCCCAAAACCGCAGGGTCCGGCGGCGCAGGACAACTGTTTTTT. Translating it yields CASSPKTAGSGGAGQLFF.

The rearrangement links TRBV5-6 to TRBJ1-6, with TRBD1 identical over 10 bases. The CDR3 has 13 amino acids. In germline, CDR1 is SGHDT, CDR2 YYEEEE. V lost 5 bases, J lost 13 bases, and 6 bases stayed unmatched. The CDR3 protein is CASSRDRGPPLHF. The CDR3 bases are TGTGCCAGCAGTCGGGACAGGGGACCGCCCCTCCACTTT.

V and J are TRBV3-1 (or the pseudogene TRBV3-2) and TRBJ1-1; a possible D gene is TRBD1 (5 bases). Germline V gives CDR1 LGHDT, CDR2 YNNKEL (reference sequence). This CDR3 is 13 amino acids long. Trimming cost V 8 bases and J 1 base, with 11 bases left between them. CDR3 sequence (DNA): TGTGCCAGCTCGCGGGGCTCGAACACTGAAGCTTTCTTT. Translation gives CASSRGSNTEAFF.

V usage is TRBV6-1 and J usage is TRBJ1-5; D possibly corresponds to TRBD1 (5 bases). CDR1 is MNHNS, CDR2 SASEGT, per germline. CDR3 length equals 14 residues. Deletions cut 2 bases from V and 4 bases from J, with 9 bases between. The CDR3 nucleotides are TGTGCCAGCAGTGAACTGGGGCTTAATCAGCCCCAGCATTTT. Residues: CASSELGLNQPQHF.

The CDR3 spells CASSPMGQYTEAFF. CDR3 nucleotide sequence: TGTGCCAGCTCACCAATGGGACAGTACACTGAAGCTTTCTTT. The chain is built from TRBV18 and TRBJ1-1, with TRBD1 identical over 7 bases. The trim removed 2 bases at V and 3 bases at J, leaving 3 bases unmatched. Germline CDR1 KGHSH, CDR2 LQKENI. This CDR3 has 14 residues.

Only one count was recorded for this clone. The rearrangement joins TRBV28 to TRBJ1-1, with D maybe TRBD1 (6 bases). Germline V gives CDR1 MDHEN, CDR2 SYDVKM. V was clipped by 5 bases and J by 0 bases, with 13 bases between them. The CDR3 consists of 15 residues. Written as DNA, the CDR3 is TGTGCCAGCAGTAAGGGGACATCAATGAACACTGAAGCTTTCTTT. This gives the protein CASSKGTSMNTEAFF.

The rearrangement joins TRBV20-1 to TRBJ1-2; tentatively, D is TRBD1 (5 bases). Germline V gene sequence: CDR1 DFQATT, CDR2 SNEGSKA (reference sequence). Trimming pared 3 bases from V and 3 bases from J, leaving 20 bases between. This CDR3 is 16 amino acids long. The CDR3 is CSASISGGVLDYGYTF. CDR3 DNA: TGCAGTGCTAGTATCAGTGGAGGGGTGTTGGACTATGGCTACACCTTC.

The chain links TRBV25-1 to TRBJ2-1; 8 bases are a match to TRBD2. J was trimmed by 6 bases and V by 1 base; bases with no gene match: 14. The CDR3 is 18 amino acids. From germline, CDR1 is MGHDK and CDR2 SYGVNS. For the CDR3, the DNA is TGTGCCAGCAGTGAATTGGGGTTCGGGCGGGGGGCGTTCAATGAGCAGTTCTTC. Translated: CASSELGFGRGAFNEQFF.

This sequence joins TRBV20-1 and TRBJ1-2; TRBD1 matches 8 bases. CDR1 is DFQATT and CDR2 is SNEGSKA in the germline V gene (reference sequence). There are 15 residues in the CDR3. The V gene end was trimmed by 3 bases and the J gene end by 5 bases; junction bases not matched to a gene: 11. CDR3 bases: TGCAGTGCTAGTGAGGATACAGGGGGGAATTATGGCTACACCTTC. Amino acid sequence: CSASEDTGGNYGYTF.

The V gene is TRBV7-2, the J gene TRBJ1-2, with 9 bases fitting TRBD1. The CDR3 totals 17 residues. The J segment lost 4 bases and the V segment lost 1 base, leaving 10 bases of the junction unmatched. Per the germline V gene, CDR1 is SGHTA and CDR2 is FQGNSA. CDR3 loop: CASSLVFVGTGSYGYTF. CDR3 nucleotides: TGTGCCAGCAGCTTAGTTTTTGTCGGGACAGGGAGCTATGGCTACACCTTC. Together with reference TRBV7-2 and TRBJ1-2, the CDR3 gives the full variable domain: GAGVSQSPSNKVTEKGKDVELRCDPISGHTALYWYRQSLGQGLEFLIYFQGNSAPDKSGLPSDRFSAERTGGSVSTLTIQRTQQEDSAVYLCASSLVFVGTGSYGYTFGSGTRLTVV.

V gene TRBV7-2 combines with J gene TRBJ2-4; perhaps TRBD2 as D (5 bases). This CDR3 comprises 13 residues. V lost 4 bases and J lost 10, with 14 bases in between. Germline CDR1 SGHTA, CDR2 FQGNSA. The CDR3, as DNA: TGTGCCAGCAGCTCACTAGACGGCTTTATTCAGTACTTC. Protein: CASSSLDGFIQYF.